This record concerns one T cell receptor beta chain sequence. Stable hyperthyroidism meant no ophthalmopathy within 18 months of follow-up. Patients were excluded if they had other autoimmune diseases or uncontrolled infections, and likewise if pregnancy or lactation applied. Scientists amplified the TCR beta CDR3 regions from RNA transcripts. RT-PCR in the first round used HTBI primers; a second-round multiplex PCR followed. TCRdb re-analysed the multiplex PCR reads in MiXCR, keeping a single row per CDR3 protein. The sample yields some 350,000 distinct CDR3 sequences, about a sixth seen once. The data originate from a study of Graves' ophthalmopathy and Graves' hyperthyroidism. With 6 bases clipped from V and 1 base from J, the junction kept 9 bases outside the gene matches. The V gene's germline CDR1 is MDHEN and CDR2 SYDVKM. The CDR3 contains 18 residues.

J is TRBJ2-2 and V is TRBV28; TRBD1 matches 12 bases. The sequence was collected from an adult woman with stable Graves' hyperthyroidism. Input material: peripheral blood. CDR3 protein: CASSPGQGAEWNTGELFF. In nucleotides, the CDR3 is TGTGCCAGCAGCCCGGGACAGGGGGCCGAATGGAACACCGGGGAGCTGTTTTTT.